This T cell receptor beta chain was sequenced in a study of cytomegalovirus exposure and HLA in healthy donors. The PCR had 60 Vbeta and 13 Jbeta primers. Sequenced by immunoSEQ multiplex PCR; TCRdb stores in-frame clones only, minus some. Of fewer than 200,000 clones in the sample, more than 70% are singletons; the top ten hold roughly 4.5%. The length of the CDR3 is 15 residues. From germline, CDR1 is MRHNA and CDR2 SNTAGT. Trimming took off 2 bases at V and 11 bases at J, with 22 bases between the two ends. The receptor was isolated from a woman in her forties or fifties in good health and CMV-seropositive. Sequenced input: PBMCs. The gene calls are TRBV6-4 and TRBJ2-7; a possible D gene is TRBD2 (5 bases). DNA for the CDR3: TGTGCCAGCAGTGACGTACTAGAACTATACCGAGTGGAGTACTTC. Its translation is CASSDVLELYRVEYF.